The 12 T cell receptor beta chains presented below share a single source sample, sequenced in a study of T cells after yellow fever vaccination. Each CDR3 protein is one row after TCRdb ran MiXCR on the 5' RACE reads. In the table there are approximately 550,000 distinct CDR3 sequences, 19% of which are singletons. The source was PBMCs, collected 15 days after the yellow fever booster vaccination. Every receptor here comes from a man aged 30-40 years who received the YFV17D yellow fever vaccine.

This chain connects TRBV6-1 to TRBJ2-7; 11 bases align to TRBD1. This CDR3 contains 15 residues. Germline V gene data show CDR1 as MNHNS and CDR2 as SASEGT. V lost 5 bases to trimming and J lost 5 bases; unmatched junction nucleotides: 8. The CDR3 DNA follows: TGTGCCAGCAGTCCCTGGGACAGGGGGGTCGACGAGCAGTACTTC. Its protein product is CASSPWDRGVDEQYF.

This clonotype was seen a few times. The chain is built from TRBV7-2 and TRBJ2-2; the D gene is possibly TRBD1 (5 bases). Trimming shortened V by 4 bases and J by 11 bases, and 17 bases separated the two germline ends. Germline V CDR1 and CDR2: SGHTA, FQGNSA. The CDR3 extends over 14 amino acids. Written as DNA, the CDR3 is TGTGCCAGCAGCTCCCAGGGCCTTTTATCAGAGCTGTTTTTT. Its translation: CASSSQGLLSELFF. The full variable domain, completed using reference TRBV7-2 and TRBJ2-2, is GAGVSQSPSNKVTEKGKDVELRCDPISGHTALYWYRQSLGQGLEFLIYFQGNSAPDKSGLPSDRFSAERTGGSVSTLTIQRTQQEDSAVYLCASSSQGLLSELFFGEGSRLTVL.

Only a few counts were recorded for this clonotype. V is TRBV6-1 and J is TRBJ2-7; 8 bases are shared with TRBD2. Germline CDR1 reads MNHNS; CDR2 reads SASEGT. The CDR3 runs 13 residues. V trimming: 6 bases; J trimming: 5 bases; junction bases outside the gene matches: 6. The CDR3 region is CASRKAGEDEQYF. CDR3 coding DNA: TGTGCCAGCAGAAAAGCGGGAGAAGACGAGCAGTACTTC.

The genes are TRBV4-1 and TRBJ2-1; D might be TRBD1 or TRBD2, each matching 5 bases. The CDR3 totals 16 residues. Deletions cut 1 base from V and 0 bases from J, with 10 bases between. Germline CDR1 is MGHRA and CDR2 is YSYEKL. The CDR3 nucleotides are TGCGCCAGCAGCCAAGGTCCGGGGACCTCCTACAATGAGCAGTTCTTC. This translates into CASSQGPGTSYNEQFF.

This chain links TRBV12-3 or TRBV12-4 with TRBJ2-7; no reliable D call. CDR3 size: 13 residues. V lost 3 bases and J 3 bases, leaving 9 bases between the germline ends. This CDR3 reads CASSFLQLYEQYF. CDR3 in DNA: TGTGCCAGCAGTTTTTTACAGCTCTACGAGCAGTACTTC.

This clonotype has only a few counts. The chain carries TRBV29-1 and TRBJ2-1; 8 bases align to TRBD1. CDR1 is SQVTM and CDR2 is ANQGSEA in the germline V gene. This CDR3 region has 13 residues. Trimming at V came to 4 bases and at J to 8 bases, leaving 7 bases not matched to a gene. CDR3 residues: CSVATDRDYEQFF. The CDR3 DNA follows: TGCAGCGTTGCTACGGACAGGGACTATGAGCAGTTCTTC.

This clonotype appeared a few times. This rearrangement joins TRBV18 to TRBJ2-1, with 7 positions matching TRBD2. The germline CDR1 and CDR2 sequences are KGHSH and LQKENI. This CDR3 has 15 amino acids. V gave up 2 bases and J gave up 1 base; unmatched junction bases: 2. This chain's CDR3 is CASSPKRDSYNEQFF. The CDR3 coding sequence is TGTGCCAGCTCACCAAAGCGGGATTCCTACAATGAGCAGTTCTTC.

This clonotype was found a few times. The J gene is TRBJ2-7, the V gene TRBV19; 7 positions match TRBD2. From germline, CDR1 is LNHDA and CDR2 SQIVND (reference sequence). This CDR3 is built from 18 residues. The J segment lost 5 bases and the V segment lost 4 bases, leaving 20 bases of the junction unmatched. The CDR3 DNA follows: TGTGCCAGTAGTACCGATTGGACTGTCCGGGAGGTCAGGGACGAGCAGTACTTC. It yields the protein CASSTDWTVREVRDEQYF. The entire variable domain, with the rest obtained from reference TRBV19 and TRBJ2-7, is as follows: DGGITQSPKYLFRKEGQNVTLSCEQNLNHDAMYWYRQDPGQGLRLIYYSQIVNDFQKGDIAEGYSVSREKKESFPLTVTSAQKNPTAFYLCASSTDWTVREVRDEQYFGPGTRLTVT.

The rearrangement links TRBV28 to TRBJ1-2; a possible D gene is TRBD1 (5 bases). This CDR3 has 15 residues. Germline CDR1 is MDHEN and CDR2 is SYDVKM. The ends were cut back, 10 bases at V and 4 bases at J, with 22 bases in the middle. The CDR3 loop is CATRPSGGGGYGYTF. In DNA form, the CDR3 reads TGTGCCACTCGACCATCGGGAGGTGGGGGCTATGGCTACACCTTC.

This chain connects TRBV20-1 to TRBJ1-1; no clear D gene. CDR1 DFQATT and CDR2 SNEGSKA come from the germline V gene (reference sequence). V dropped 1 base and J dropped 4 bases, with 10 bases sitting between them. This CDR3 region has 13 residues. The CDR3 sequence: CSARGQYATEAFF. The CDR3 DNA sequence: TGCAGTGCTAGAGGGCAGTATGCCACTGAAGCTTTCTTT.

Only a few counts were recorded for this clonotype. The V gene is TRBV20-1, the J gene TRBJ2-1, with TRBD2 matching 8 bases. Germline CDR1 reads DFQATT; CDR2 reads SNEGSKA (reference sequence). Trimming cost V 6 bases and J 7 bases; bases outside gene matches: 11. This CDR3 has 14 amino acids. The CDR3 loop is CSAPRDSGVNEQFF. The CDR3 DNA is TGCAGTGCCCCCCGGGATAGCGGGGTGAATGAGCAGTTCTTC.

This clonotype has just a few counts. J is TRBJ2-1 and V is TRBV11-2; TRBD2 aligns across 8 bases. Germline-derived CDR1 and CDR2 are SGHAT and FQNNGV. The CDR3 spans 15 residues. V lost 5 bases, J lost 5 bases, and 8 bases stayed unmatched. The CDR3 bases are TGTGCCAGCAGCCCCCAGGGACTAGGGGACAATGAGCAGTTCTTC. Residues: CASSPQGLGDNEQFF.